The rows below give T cell receptor beta chains drawn from one sample of a study of T cells after somatic rescue of genetic block. Profiling relied on immunoSEQ multiplex PCR, and the TCRdb table lists in-frame clones only, not all of them. The sample has about 88,000 clones, approximately 90% seen once; the top ten hold under 2%. The specimen sequenced was peripheral blood mononuclear cells (PBMCs). The receptors were sampled from a woman between 18 and 29 years old. The CDR3 runs from the conserved cysteine through the conserved F or W. D genes are given only for firm matches. A row's size may be missing; if present it is once, few, many or a size class.

>TRBV10-3|.|TRBJ2-3|TRBD1
TGTGCCCGGGGACAGTCTAGCACAGATACGCAGTATTTT
CARGQSSTDTQYF
>TRBV14|.|TRBJ1-3|.
TGTGCCAGCAGCCAATACATGAAGATGAGCTCTGGAAACACCATATATTTT
CASSQYMKMSSGNTIYF
>TRBV28|.|TRBJ2-7|TRBD2
TGTGCCAGCAGTTTCATGCCCATAACTAGCGGGAGGTACGAGCAGTACTTC
CASSFMPITSGRYEQYF
>TRBV6-1|once|TRBJ2-3|.
TGTGCCAGCAGTGAAGCATACGATACGCAGTATTTT
CASSEAYDTQYF
>TRBV27|.|TRBJ2-1|.
TGTGCCAGCAGCGCCGACTCCTACAATGAGCAGTTCTTC
CASSADSYNEQFF
>TRBV9|once|TRBJ2-1|.
TGTGCCAGCAGCGACATTGTGGAGAGCTATCACAATGAGCAGTTCTTC
CASSDIVESYHNEQFF
>TRBV28|.|TRBJ2-1|TRBD1
TGTGCCAGCAGCCCACCGGGACAGGGAGCCTACAATGAGCAGTTCTTC
CASSPPGQGAYNEQFF
>TRBV28|.|TRBJ1-1|.
TGTGCCAGCAGTTTTGGGGGGAGCCAAGCTTTCTTT
CASSFGGSQAFF
>TRBV7-7|.|TRBJ2-1|.
TGTGCTAGCAGCCCATCAATCTCCCCTTGGAATGAGCAGTTCTTC
CASSPSISPWNEQFF
>TRBV30|.|TRBJ1-4|.
TGTGCCTGGAGTAGGGGAGGTGAAAAACTGTTTTTT
CAWSRGGEKLFF
>TRBV6-1|few|TRBJ2-2|TRBD1
TGTGCCAGCAGTGGTAGTCGGGTGGGGACAGGGGAGGTAGCCGGGGAGCTGTTTTTT
CASSGSRVGTGEVAGELFF
>TRBV18|.|TRBJ1-3|.
TGTGCCAGCTCACGTGGGGGTGGAAACACCATATATTTT
CASSRGGGNTIYF
>TRBV7-2|once|TRBJ1-3|.
TGTGCCAGCAGCTTATTGGGTGGCACCATATATTTT
CASSLLGGTIYF
>TRBV27|.|TRBJ2-5|.
TGTGCCACCACCGGACGGTATCAAGAGACCCAGTACTTC
CATTGRYQETQYF
>TRBV7-8|.|TRBJ2-5|.
TGTGCCAGCAGTTCCTTACGACCAAGGGGAGCTGGGGGAGAGACCCAGTACTTC
CASSSLRPRGAGGETQYF
>TRBV27|.|TRBJ1-4|TRBD1
TGTGCCAGCAGTTCACGACAGGGGGTAAATGAAAAACTGTTTTTT
CASSSRQGVNEKLFF
>TRBV7-2|.|TRBJ1-2|.
TGTGCCAGCAGCCCCGGGGGCTCTGGCTACACCTTC
CASSPGGSGYTF
>TRBV19|.|TRBJ2-7|.
TGTGCCAGTACTAATGGGGGGAGCTCCTACGAGCAGTACTTC
CASTNGGSSYEQYF
>TRBV13|.|TRBJ2-5|TRBD1
TGTGCCAGCAGCTTGTCTGGGACAGGGGCAGAGACCCAGTACTTC
CASSLSGTGAETQYF
>TRBV21-1|.|TRBJ1-1|.
TGTGCCAGCAGCAATCACGGCATGAACACTGAAGCTTTCTTT
CASSNHGMNTEAFF
>TRBV18|.|TRBJ1-1|.
TGTGCCAGCTCAACCCCATTAAGCGGCACTGAAGCTTTCTTT
CASSTPLSGTEAFF
>TRBV9|.|TRBJ2-2|TRBD2
TGTGCCAGCAGCTTCGGACTAGCGGGAGGGCCAAGGGACACCGGGGAGCTGTTTTTT
CASSFGLAGGPRDTGELFF
>TRBV15|.|TRBJ2-1|.
TGTGCCACCAGCAGAGGTACAGGTGAGCAGTTCTTC
CATSRGTGEQFF
>TRBV18|.|TRBJ2-2|TRBD2
TGTGCCAGCTCACCTGGTCTAGCGGGAGTTACCGGGGAGCTGTTTTTT
CASSPGLAGVTGELFF
>TRBV19|.|TRBJ1-1|.
TGTGCCAGTAGTATAGCCCCAACAAGGAACACTGAAGCTTTCTTT
CASSIAPTRNTEAFF
>TRBV4-3|.|TRBJ2-7|TRBD1
TGCGCCAGCAGCCAAGATATAGGGACAGTGGTGGGCGAGCAGTACTTC
CASSQDIGTVVGEQYF
>TRBV2|few|TRBJ2-7|TRBD1
TGTGCCAGCGGGAGACAGGGTTTCTCCTACGAGCAGTACTTC
CASGRQGFSYEQYF
>TRBV11-2|once|TRBJ1-1|.
TGTGCCAGCAGCTTCGGGGTTGGCACTGAAGCTTTCTTT
CASSFGVGTEAFF
>TRBV18|.|TRBJ1-1|.
TGTGCCAGCTCGGACTTAGGACCCGCCGCTTTCTTT
CASSDLGPAAFF
>TRBV6-5|.|TRBJ2-5|.
TGTGCCAGCAGCCGTTTTGAGACCCAGTACTTC
CASSRFETQYF
>TRBV5-6|.|TRBJ2-7|.
TGTGCCAGCAGCGGCCGGGACTTTTCCTACGAGCAGTACTTC
CASSGRDFSYEQYF
>TRBV7-2|.|TRBJ1-2|.
TGTGCCAGCAGCTTAGTCATTGGGGATGGCTACACCTTC
CASSLVIGDGYTF
>TRBV5-1|.|TRBJ2-1|TRBD1
TGCGCCAGCAGCCCCGGACAGGGTTACAATGAGCAGTTCTTC
CASSPGQGYNEQFF
>TRBV30|.|TRBJ1-1|.
TGTGCCTGGAGTTCGACGGAGAACACTGAAGCTTTCTTT
CAWSSTENTEAFF
>TRBV19|few|TRBJ2-5|.
TGTGCCAGTAGCCTCGGCCCACGGGGTCTTACGAAGACCCAGTACTTC
CASSLGPRGLTKTQYF
>TRBV27|.|TRBJ2-1|TRBD2
TGTGCCAGCAGTCACCTAACTAGCGGGAGCTCCTACAATGAGCAGTTCTTC
CASSHLTSGSSYNEQFF
>TRBV27|.|TRBJ1-2|.
TGTGCCAGCAGTTGGTTGCCAGGGGCGGGTGGCTACACCTTC
CASSWLPGAGGYTF
>TRBV5-1|.|TRBJ1-1|.
TGCGCCAGCAGCTTGGTTTCGGGGTTGGACACTGAAGCTTTCTTT
CASSLVSGLDTEAFF
>TRBV5-1|once|TRBJ2-3|.
TGCGCCAGCAGTACCGGTAGCACAGATACGCAGTATTTT
CASSTGSTDTQYF
>TRBV28|.|TRBJ1-2|.
TGTGCCATCCCTGGCCGTCATGGCTACACCTTC
CAIPGRHGYTF
>TRBV29-1|.|TRBJ2-5|.
TGCAGCGTTGAGTCGATGGCGGAGTACCATCAAGAGACCCAGTACTTC
CSVESMAEYHQETQYF
>TRBV6-6|.|TRBJ2-7|TRBD1
TGTGCCAGCAGTTACCCGAGGGACAGGGAAGTTTACGAGCAGTACTTC
CASSYPRDREVYEQYF
>TRBV6-1|.|TRBJ1-3|.
TGTGCCAGCAGTGAAGCCGGGGGACACGTCTCTGGAAACACCATATATTTT
CASSEAGGHVSGNTIYF
>TRBV7-9|.|TRBJ2-7|.
TGTGCCAGCAGCTTGGGGGGCGCACTCTACGAGCAGTACTTC
CASSLGGALYEQYF
>TRBV19|few|TRBJ2-2|TRBD2
TGTGCCACCACGACTAGCGGCACCGGGGAGCTGTTTTTT
CATTTSGTGELFF
>TRBV7-2|.|TRBJ2-2|.
TGTGCCAGCAGGAAACTAGGGGACCCCAGCACCGGGGAGCTGTTTTTT
CASRKLGDPSTGELFF
>TRBV4-1|.|TRBJ2-3|TRBD2
TGCGCCAGCAGCCAAGATAAACCCGTAGCTAGCGGGAGGGTTGATACGCAGTATTTT
CASSQDKPVASGRVDTQYF
>TRBV9|.|TRBJ2-1|TRBD2
TGTGCCAGCAGCTTAGCGGGAGGGCCGTACAATGAGCAGTTCTTC
CASSLAGGPYNEQFF
>TRBV7-8|.|TRBJ2-5|.
TGTGCCAGCAGCCCCGGGGTACAAGAGACCCAGTACTTC
CASSPGVQETQYF
>TRBV7-2|.|TRBJ2-3|.
TGTGCCAGCAGCTCCGGACTGTATACGCAGTATTTT
CASSSGLYTQYF
>TRBV19|.|TRBJ1-1|.
TGTGCCAGTACCGTCCCCGGCACTGAAGCTTTCTTT
CASTVPGTEAFF
>TRBV2|many|TRBJ2-7|.
TGTGCCAGCAGGGACCTAGTTGCGGGGCCCTACGAGCAGTACTTC
CASRDLVAGPYEQYF
>TRBV6-5|.|TRBJ1-1|.
TGTGCCAGCAGTTACGAGTTGGGTAGGACTGAAGCTTTCTTT
CASSYELGRTEAFF
>TRBV9|.|TRBJ2-1|TRBD2
TGTGCCAGCAGCCAAGGACTAGCGGACTACAATGAGCAGTTCTTC
CASSQGLADYNEQFF
>TRBV5-6|.|TRBJ2-4|TRBD1
TGTGCCAGCAGCTTGCGACAGGGGGTAGCCAAAAACATTCAGTACTTC
CASSLRQGVAKNIQYF
>TRBV28|.|TRBJ2-7|.
TGTGCCAGCAGTTTCGGGGCTAGCTCCTACGAGCAGTACTTC
CASSFGASSYEQYF